This T cell receptor (beta chain) appears in the sequencing data of a study of T-cell memory formation after mild COVID-19 (dated by TCRdb to about 2021). In terms of the full investigation: TCR sequence clusters from the two donors were found to be largely donor specific. Two young, previously healthy adult volunteers made up the cohort, one male and one female. T-cell clones expanding and contracting after mild COVID-19 in a couple of donors were tracked by longitudinal TCRalpha and TCRbeta repertoire sequencing. Broad study findings and their caveats: Some responding clones were detected in pre-infection memory, which suggested that pre-existing cross-reactive memory T cells had joined the SARS-CoV-2 response. Contracting CD4+ clones were found mainly in CM and EM memory subsets, while CD8+ clones were enriched in EMRA. From day 15 to 85, contracting clones showed balanced CD4/CD8 phenotypes, whereas a second wave of clones that expanded from day 15 to 37 leaned towards CD4+. SARS-CoV-2 specificity was not confirmed for the second-wave clones peaking on day 37. Only a couple of mild cases were covered in the study, and larger cohorts including severe cases with pre-infection samples were considered necessary.

Sequencing was performed on an Illumina NovaSeq 6000. TCRalpha and TCRbeta cDNA libraries were constructed by 5'RACE with constant-segment primers, with sample barcodes and unique molecular identifiers being introduced. Trizol reagent was used to extract RNA from every sample. Amplification of the libraries took two PCR steps, and the second step added a second sample barcode plus Illumina TruSeq adapters. The libraries were sequenced on an Illumina NovaSeq using 2 x 150 bp paired-end reads. Per the source publication's procedure: Reads were demultiplexed and collapsed into UMI-guided consensus sequences with migec v1.2.7. Using mixcr v2.1.11, UMI consensuses were aligned to TRA and TRB V and J templates and then assembled into clonotypes. A clonotype was counted as expanded or contracted only when both edgeR and NoisET called the clonotype significant, with the noise models trained on biological replicates. edgeR calls used a false discovery rate-adjusted p below 0.01 and a log2 fold-change threshold of 1. PCA with hierarchical clustering of max-normalized trajectories of the 1000 most abundant clonotypes was used as exploratory dynamics analysis. The CD4 or CD8 phenotype of responding clones was assigned using the separately sequenced CD4+ and CD8+ repertoires. In TCRdb, the public reads were trimmed at Q25 with fastp and aligned with MiXCR, with productive beta chains retained. Each entry is one CDR3 protein sequence, shown with its most common DNA and genes. These V and J calls are TCRdb output, not the study's own analysis. The sample contains approximately 150,000 distinct CDR3 sequences, 13% of them found a single time. Approximately 3.3% of the sample goes to the ten largest clones.

Ficoll-Paque density gradient centrifugation was used to isolate PBMCs. V is pared back by 4 bases and J by 6 bases, with 15 bases lying between the germline termini. Reading the germline V gene gives CDR1 MGHRA and CDR2 YSYEKL. CDR3 length: 14 amino acids, cysteine to phenylalanine. The only DNA kept is the CDR3, 42 bases in frame from the first base. This clonotype was detected only a few times. There is no known antigen for this receptor. No base qualities exist here, and no much larger clone lies one base off it. Rearrangement joined TRBV4-1 to TRBJ1-2; TRBD1 might be the D gene, on 6 matching bases. The sequence was collected from a young man who had mild COVID-19 (a few samples of this study predate the infection). The sample titles of this study are shuffled in the database, so cell type and time point are left out; the donor was told from shared clones. The sample comprised PBMCs or a T cell subset sorted from them (not recorded which). The nucleotide sequence is TGCGCCAGCAGCCGCTCCGGGACATTTAATGGCTACACCTTC. Translation gives CASSRSGTFNGYTF.